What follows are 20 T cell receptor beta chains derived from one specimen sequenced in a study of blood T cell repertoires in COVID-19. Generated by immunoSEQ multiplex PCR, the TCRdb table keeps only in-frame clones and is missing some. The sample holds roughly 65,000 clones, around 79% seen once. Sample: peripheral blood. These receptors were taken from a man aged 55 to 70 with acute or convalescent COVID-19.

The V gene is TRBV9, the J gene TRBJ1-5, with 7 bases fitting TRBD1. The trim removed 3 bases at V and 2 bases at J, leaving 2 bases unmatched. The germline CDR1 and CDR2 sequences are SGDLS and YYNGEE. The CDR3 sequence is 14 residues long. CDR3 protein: CASSGGTGNQPQHF. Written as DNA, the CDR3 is TGTGCCAGCAGCGGGGGGACAGGCAATCAGCCCCAGCATTTT.

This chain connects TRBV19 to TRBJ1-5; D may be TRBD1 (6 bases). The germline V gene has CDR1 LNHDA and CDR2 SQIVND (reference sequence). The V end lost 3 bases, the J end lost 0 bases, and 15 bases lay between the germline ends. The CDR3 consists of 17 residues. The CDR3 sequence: CASSITWTATSNQPQHF. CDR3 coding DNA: TGTGCCAGTAGTATTACATGGACAGCAACTAGCAATCAGCCCCAGCATTTT.

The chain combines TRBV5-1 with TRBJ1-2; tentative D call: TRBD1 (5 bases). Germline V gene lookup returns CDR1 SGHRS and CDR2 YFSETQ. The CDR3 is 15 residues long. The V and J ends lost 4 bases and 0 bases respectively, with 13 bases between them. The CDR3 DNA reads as TGCGCCAGCAGCCCCGGCGGGGGAACTAACTATGGCTACACCTTC. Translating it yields CASSPGGGTNYGYTF. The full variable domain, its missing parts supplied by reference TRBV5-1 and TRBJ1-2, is KAGVTQTPRYLIKTRGQQVTLSCSPISGHRSVSWYQQTPGQGLQFLFEYFSETQRNKGNFPGRFSGRQFSNSRSEMNVSTLELGDSALYLCASSPGGGTNYGYTFGSGTRLTVV.

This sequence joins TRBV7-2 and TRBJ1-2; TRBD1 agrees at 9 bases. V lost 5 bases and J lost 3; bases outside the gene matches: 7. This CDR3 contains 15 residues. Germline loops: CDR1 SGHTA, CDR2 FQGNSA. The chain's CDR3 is CASSTSGTGYYGYTF. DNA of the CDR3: TGTGCCAGCAGCACATCCGGGACAGGGTACTATGGCTACACCTTC. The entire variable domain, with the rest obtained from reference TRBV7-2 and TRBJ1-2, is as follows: GAGVSQSPSNKVTEKGKDVELRCDPISGHTALYWYRQSLGQGLEFLIYFQGNSAPDKSGLPSDRFSAERTGGSVSTLTIQRTQQEDSAVYLCASSTSGTGYYGYTFGSGTRLTVV.

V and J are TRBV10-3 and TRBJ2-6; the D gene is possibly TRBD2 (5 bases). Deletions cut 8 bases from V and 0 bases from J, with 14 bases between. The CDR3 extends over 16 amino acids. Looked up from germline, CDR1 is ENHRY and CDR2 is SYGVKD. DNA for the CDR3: TGTGCCATCGAGGACGGGATTAGCTCTGGGGCCAACGTCCTGACTTTC. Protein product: CAIEDGISSGANVLTF.

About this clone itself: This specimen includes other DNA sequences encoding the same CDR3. The DNA of the CDR3 is TGTGCCAGCTCACAGGGACAGGGGAATCAGCCCCAGCATTTT. As protein: CASSQGQGNQPQHF. The chain links TRBV18 to TRBJ1-5; TRBD1 aligns across 10 bases. Germline assignment: CDR1 KGHSH and CDR2 LQKENI. V was pared by 4 bases and J by 4 bases, with 1 base of the junction left unmatched. The CDR3 loop spans 14 amino acids.

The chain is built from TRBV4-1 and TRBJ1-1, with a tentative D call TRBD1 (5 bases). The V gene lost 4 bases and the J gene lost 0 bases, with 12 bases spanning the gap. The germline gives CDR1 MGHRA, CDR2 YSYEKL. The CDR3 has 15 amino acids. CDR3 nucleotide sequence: TGCGCCAGCAGCCGGGAACAGGCGATGAACACTGAAGCTTTCTTT. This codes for CASSREQAMNTEAFF.

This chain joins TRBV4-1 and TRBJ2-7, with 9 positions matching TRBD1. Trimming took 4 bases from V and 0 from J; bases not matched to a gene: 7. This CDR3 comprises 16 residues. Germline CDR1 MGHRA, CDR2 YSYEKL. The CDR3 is CASSRQGTGSSYEQYF. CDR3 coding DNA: TGCGCCAGCAGCCGACAAGGGACAGGGAGCTCCTACGAGCAGTACTTC.

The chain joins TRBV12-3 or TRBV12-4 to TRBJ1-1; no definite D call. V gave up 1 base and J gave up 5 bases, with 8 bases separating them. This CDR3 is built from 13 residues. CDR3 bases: TGTGCCAGCAGTTTAGTGGGAGAAACTGAAGCTTTCTTT. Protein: CASSLVGETEAFF.

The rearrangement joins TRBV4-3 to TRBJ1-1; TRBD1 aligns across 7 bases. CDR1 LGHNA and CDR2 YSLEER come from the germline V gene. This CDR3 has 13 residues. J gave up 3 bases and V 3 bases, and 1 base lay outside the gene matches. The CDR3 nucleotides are TGCGCCAGCAGCCATGACAGGGACACTGAAGCTTTCTTT. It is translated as CASSHDRDTEAFF.

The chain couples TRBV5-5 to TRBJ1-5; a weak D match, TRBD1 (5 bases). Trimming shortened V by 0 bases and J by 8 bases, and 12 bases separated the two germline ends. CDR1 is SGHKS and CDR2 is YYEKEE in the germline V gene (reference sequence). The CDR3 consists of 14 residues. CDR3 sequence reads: CASSLVGEGKPQHF. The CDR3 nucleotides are TGTGCCAGCAGCTTGGTAGGGGAAGGAAAGCCCCAGCATTTT.

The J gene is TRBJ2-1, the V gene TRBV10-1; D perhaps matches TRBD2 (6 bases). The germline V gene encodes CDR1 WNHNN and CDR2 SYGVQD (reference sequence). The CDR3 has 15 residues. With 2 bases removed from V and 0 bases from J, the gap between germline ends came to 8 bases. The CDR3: CASSEAGSSYNEQFF. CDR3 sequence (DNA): TGCGCCAGCAGTGAGGCCGGGAGCTCCTACAATGAGCAGTTCTTC.

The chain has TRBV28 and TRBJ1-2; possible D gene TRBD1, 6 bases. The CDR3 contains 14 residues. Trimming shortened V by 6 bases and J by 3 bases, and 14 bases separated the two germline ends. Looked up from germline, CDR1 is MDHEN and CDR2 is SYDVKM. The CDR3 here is CASRPGAGDYGYTF. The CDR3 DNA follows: TGTGCCAGCAGGCCAGGGGCAGGGGACTATGGCTACACCTTC.

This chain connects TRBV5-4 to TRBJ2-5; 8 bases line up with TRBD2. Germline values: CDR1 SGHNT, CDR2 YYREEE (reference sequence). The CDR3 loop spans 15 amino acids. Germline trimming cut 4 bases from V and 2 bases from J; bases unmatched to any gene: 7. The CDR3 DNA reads TGTGCCAGCAGCCCGGGACTAGGGGGACAAGAGACCCAGTACTTC. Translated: CASSPGLGGQETQYF.

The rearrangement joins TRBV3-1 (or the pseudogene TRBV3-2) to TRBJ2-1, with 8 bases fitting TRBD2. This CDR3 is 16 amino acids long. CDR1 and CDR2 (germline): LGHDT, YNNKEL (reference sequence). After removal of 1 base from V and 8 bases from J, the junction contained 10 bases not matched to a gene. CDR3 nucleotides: TGTGCCAGCAGCCAAGTTGGGCACGGGGGGGGCGATGAGCAGTTCTTC. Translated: CASSQVGHGGGDEQFF.

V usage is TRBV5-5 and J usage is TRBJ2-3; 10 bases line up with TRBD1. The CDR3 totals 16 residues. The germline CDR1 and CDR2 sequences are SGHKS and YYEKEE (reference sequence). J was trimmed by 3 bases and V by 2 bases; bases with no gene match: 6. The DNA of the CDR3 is TGTGCCAGCAGCTTCGGGGACAGGGGCGCGACAGATACGCAGTATTTT. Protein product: CASSFGDRGATDTQYF.

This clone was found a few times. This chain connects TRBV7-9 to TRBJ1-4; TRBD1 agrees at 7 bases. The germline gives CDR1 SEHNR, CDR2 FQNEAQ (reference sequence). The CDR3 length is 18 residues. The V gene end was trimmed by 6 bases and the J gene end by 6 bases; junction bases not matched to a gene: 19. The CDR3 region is CASSPDRVIVSVDEKLFF. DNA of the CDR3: TGTGCCAGCAGTCCCGACAGGGTGATCGTTTCTGTCGATGAAAAACTGTTTTTT.

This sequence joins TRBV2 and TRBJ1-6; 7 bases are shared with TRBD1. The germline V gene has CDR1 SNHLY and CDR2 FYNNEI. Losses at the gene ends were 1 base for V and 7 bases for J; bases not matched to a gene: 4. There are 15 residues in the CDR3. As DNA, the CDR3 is TGTGCCAGCAGTGAAGTGGGGACAGTAAATTCACCCCTCCACTTT. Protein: CASSEVGTVNSPLHF.

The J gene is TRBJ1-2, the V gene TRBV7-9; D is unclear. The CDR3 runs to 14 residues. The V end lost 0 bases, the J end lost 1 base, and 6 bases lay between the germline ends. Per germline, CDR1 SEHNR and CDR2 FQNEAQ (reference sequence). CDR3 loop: CASSLAVLNYGYTF. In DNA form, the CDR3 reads TGTGCCAGCAGCTTAGCTGTCCTTAACTATGGCTACACCTTC.

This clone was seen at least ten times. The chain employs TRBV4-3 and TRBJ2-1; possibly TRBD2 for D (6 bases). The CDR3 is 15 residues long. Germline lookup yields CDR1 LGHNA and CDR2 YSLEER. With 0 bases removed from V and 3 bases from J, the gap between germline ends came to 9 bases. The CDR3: CASSQDGTRYNEQFF. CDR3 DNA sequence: TGCGCCAGCAGCCAAGATGGGACTCGCTACAATGAGCAGTTCTTC.